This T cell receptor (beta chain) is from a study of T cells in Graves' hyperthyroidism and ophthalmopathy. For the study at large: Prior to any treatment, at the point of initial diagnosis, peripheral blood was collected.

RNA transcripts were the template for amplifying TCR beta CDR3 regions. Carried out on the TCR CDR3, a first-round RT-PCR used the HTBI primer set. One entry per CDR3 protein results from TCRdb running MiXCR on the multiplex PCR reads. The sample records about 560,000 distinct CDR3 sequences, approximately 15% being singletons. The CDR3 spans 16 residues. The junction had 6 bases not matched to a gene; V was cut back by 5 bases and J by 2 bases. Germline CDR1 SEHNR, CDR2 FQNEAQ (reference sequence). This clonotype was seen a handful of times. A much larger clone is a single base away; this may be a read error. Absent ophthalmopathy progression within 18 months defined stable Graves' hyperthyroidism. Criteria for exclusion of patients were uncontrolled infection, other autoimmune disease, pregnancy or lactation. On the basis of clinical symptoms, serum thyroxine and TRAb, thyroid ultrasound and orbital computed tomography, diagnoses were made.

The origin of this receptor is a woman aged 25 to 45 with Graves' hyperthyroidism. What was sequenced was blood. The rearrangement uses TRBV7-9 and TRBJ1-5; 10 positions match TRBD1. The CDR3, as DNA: TGTGCCAGCAGCCCGACAGGGGGCGCGGGCAATCAGCCCCAGCATTTT. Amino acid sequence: CASSPTGGAGNQPQHF.